A single sample gave rise to the 18 T cell receptor beta chains below, sequenced in a study of blood T cell repertoires in COVID-19. Profiling relied on immunoSEQ multiplex PCR, and the TCRdb table lists in-frame clones only, not all of them. The sample has about 70,000 clones; approximately 80% are singletons. The source material was peripheral blood. The receptors originated from a man aged 25-40 years with COVID-19, enrolled during active disease.

The rearrangement links TRBV14 to TRBJ1-1, with D maybe TRBD1 (6 bases). The CDR3 spans 15 residues. Trimming stripped 0 bases from V and 5 bases from J, with 13 bases between. Germline CDR1 and CDR2: SGHDN and FVKESK. CDR3 sequence reads: CASSQDEGVTTEAFF. CDR3 nucleotide sequence: TGTGCCAGCAGCCAAGACGAGGGGGTGACGACTGAAGCTTTCTTT. The full variable domain, with the rest looked up from reference TRBV14 and TRBJ1-1, is EAGVTQFPSHSVIEKGQTVTLRCDPISGHDNLYWYRRVMGKEIKFLLHFVKESKQDESGMPNNRFLAERTGGTYSTLKVQPAELEDSGVYFCASSQDEGVTTEAFFGQGTRLTVV.

The chain couples TRBV4-1 to TRBJ2-7, with TRBD2 matching over 9 bases. CDR1 MGHRA and CDR2 YSYEKL come from the germline V gene. The CDR3 spans 15 residues. V was pared by 4 bases and J by 7 bases, with 11 bases of the junction left unmatched. The CDR3 region is CASSPLAGGPGEQYF. Here the CDR3 DNA reads TGCGCCAGCAGCCCTTTGGCGGGAGGGCCCGGGGAGCAGTACTTC.

This chain links TRBV2 with TRBJ2-2, with D uncertain. The CDR3 sequence is 14 residues long. Trimming pared 4 bases from V and 1 base from J, leaving 7 bases between. CDR1 and CDR2 (germline): SNHLY, FYNNEI. CDR3 residues: CASSVGLNTGELFF. DNA for the CDR3: TGTGCCAGCAGTGTGGGCCTGAACACCGGGGAGCTGTTTTTT. Variable domain in full (rest from reference TRBV2 and TRBJ2-2): EPEVTQTPSHQVTQMGQEVILRCVPISNHLYFYWYRQILGQKVEFLVSFYNNEISEKSEIFDDQFSVERPDGSNFTLKIRSTKLEDSAMYFCASSVGLNTGELFFGEGSRLTVL.

The chain has TRBV30 and TRBJ1-3; perhaps TRBD1 as D (5 bases). Trimming pared 1 base from V and 1 base from J, leaving 14 bases between. This CDR3 spans 16 amino acids. Germline CDR1 reads GTSNPN; CDR2 reads SVGIG (reference sequence). CDR3 coding DNA: TGTGCCTGGAGTGCCCCAATGGGACTTTCTGGAAACACCATATATTTT. This sequence encodes CAWSAPMGLSGNTIYF.

CDR3 sequence (DNA): TGTGCCAGCAGTGCTAGCGGACTGTCGAAGACCCAGTACTTC. It is translated as CASSASGLSKTQYF. The chain couples TRBV2 to TRBJ2-5; 7 bases match TRBD2. CDR3 length: 14 amino acids. CDR1 SNHLY and CDR2 FYNNEI come from the germline V gene. V dropped 4 bases and J dropped 6; count of bases not matched to a gene: 8.

The chain combines TRBV4-3 with TRBJ2-5; D is ambiguous. Germline CDR1 is LGHNA and CDR2 is YSLEER. The length of the CDR3 is 14 residues. V was cut by 1 base and J by 4 bases, with 10 bases left in between. This CDR3 is CASSQAVTRETQYF. The CDR3 DNA sequence: TGCGCCAGCAGCCAAGCAGTGACACGAGAGACCCAGTACTTC.

The V call is TRBV4-2, the J call TRBJ1-1; D remains ambiguous. V shed 4 bases and J shed 1 base, with 16 bases lying between them. The length of the CDR3 is 16 residues. The germline V gene has CDR1 LGHNA and CDR2 YNFKEQ. The CDR3 DNA sequence: TGTGCCAGCAGCCGTACCCTCCGGGGTAAGAACACTGAAGCTTTCTTT. Its translation: CASSRTLRGKNTEAFF.

The chain carries TRBV4-3 and TRBJ2-2, with D possibly matching TRBD2 (6 bases). The V end lost 0 bases, the J end lost 6 bases, and 8 bases lay between the germline ends. CDR1 is LGHNA, CDR2 YSLEER, per germline. The CDR3 contains 14 residues. CDR3: CASSQDGGSGELFF. The CDR3 DNA reads as TGCGCCAGCAGCCAAGATGGAGGGTCCGGGGAGCTGTTTTTT.

The chain uses TRBV2 and TRBJ2-4; D may be TRBD2 (6 bases). Between the trimmed V and J ends, which lost 11 bases and 0 bases, there was a span of 26 bases. From germline, CDR1 is SNHLY and CDR2 FYNNEI. The CDR3 sequence is 18 residues long. CDR3 residues: CAGGTPADSYVAKNIQYF. Written as DNA, the CDR3 is TGTGCCGGCGGGACTCCCGCAGACTCTTACGTAGCCAAAAACATTCAGTACTTC.

V gene TRBV10-3 combines with J gene TRBJ2-2, with 12 bases identical to TRBD2. Trimming took 10 bases from V and 7 from J; bases not matched to a gene: 13. Germline assignment: CDR1 ENHRY and CDR2 SYGVKD. The CDR3 totals 16 residues. In DNA form, the CDR3 reads TGTGCCACCCTCCCGACTAGCGGGAGAAGGAGCGGGGAGCTGTTTTTT. Its translation is CATLPTSGRRSGELFF.

The chain employs TRBV28 and TRBJ2-3; the D gene is possibly TRBD2 (6 bases). The CDR3 length is 15 residues. V dropped 5 bases and J dropped 1 base, with 13 bases sitting between them. The germline V gene encodes CDR1 MDHEN and CDR2 SYDVKM. The CDR3 spells CASSPLAAGTDTQYF. CDR3 bases: TGTGCCAGCAGTCCATTAGCGGCCGGCACAGATACGCAGTATTTT.

The genes are TRBV5-1 and TRBJ2-3; 8 bases line up with TRBD2. The CDR3 covers 14 residues. Germline CDR1 is SGHRS and CDR2 is YFSETQ. Trimming at V came to 0 bases and at J to 5 bases, leaving 2 bases not matched to a gene. The CDR3 loop reads CASSLAAGGDTQYF. CDR3 in DNA: TGCGCCAGCAGCTTGGCCGCGGGAGGAGATACGCAGTATTTT. The variable domain in full, completed from reference TRBV5-1 and TRBJ2-3, reads KAGVTQTPRYLIKTRGQQVTLSCSPISGHRSVSWYQQTPGQGLQFLFEYFSETQRNKGNFPGRFSGRQFSNSRSEMNVSTLELGDSALYLCASSLAAGGDTQYFGPGTRLTVL.

This chain uses TRBV12-3 or TRBV12-4 with TRBJ1-2; no clear D gene. The V and J ends lost 6 bases and 5 bases respectively, with 10 bases between them. The CDR3 totals 12 residues. The CDR3 region is CASRDSSYGYTF. CDR3 coding DNA: TGTGCCAGCAGGGACTCTTCGTATGGCTACACCTTC.

The chain recombines TRBV4-3 with TRBJ1-3, with TRBD1 matching over 8 bases. Germline CDR1 LGHNA, CDR2 YSLEER. The CDR3 totals 16 residues. With 1 base clipped from V and 4 bases from J, the junction kept 6 bases outside the gene matches. The CDR3 sequence: CASSQGPQGEGNTIYF. The CDR3 DNA is TGCGCCAGCAGCCAAGGTCCACAGGGGGAAGGAAACACCATATATTTT.

This clone was detected a few times. This chain links TRBV5-1 with TRBJ1-5; D gene uncertain. Trimming cost V 4 bases and J 2 bases, with 19 bases left between them. This CDR3 contains 17 residues. Germline V gene sequence: CDR1 SGHRS, CDR2 YFSETQ. CDR3 in amino acids: CASSLGGDSRGNQPQHF. DNA for the CDR3: TGCGCCAGCAGCCTTGGAGGTGACTCAAGGGGCAATCAGCCCCAGCATTTT.

The chain couples TRBV28 to TRBJ1-1; the match to TRBD1 covers 7 bases. CDR3 length equals 13 residues. V shed 5 bases and J 6 bases; nucleotides not matched to a gene: 6. CDR1 and CDR2 from the germline V gene are MDHEN and SYDVKM. Here the CDR3 reads CASSPDRDAEAFF. DNA for the CDR3: TGTGCCAGCAGTCCCGACAGGGACGCTGAAGCTTTCTTT.

This chain links TRBV6-5 with TRBJ2-7; D is unresolved. The CDR3 runs 15 residues. V was cut by 2 bases and J by 5 bases, with 16 bases left in between. Germline CDR1 MNHEY, CDR2 SVGAGI. The CDR3 coding sequence is TGTGCCAGCAGTTACCGCACTCCCACCCGGGACGAGCAGTACTTC. It translates to CASSYRTPTRDEQYF.

The gene calls are TRBV5-4 and TRBJ2-3, with D uncertain. Germline values: CDR1 SGHNT, CDR2 YYREEE (reference sequence). Trimming took 4 bases from V and 2 from J, leaving 11 bases between them. The CDR3 spans 14 residues. In nucleotides, the CDR3 is TGTGCCAGCAGCCTGGGTCAGTTCACAGATACGCAGTATTTT. It translates to CASSLGQFTDTQYF.